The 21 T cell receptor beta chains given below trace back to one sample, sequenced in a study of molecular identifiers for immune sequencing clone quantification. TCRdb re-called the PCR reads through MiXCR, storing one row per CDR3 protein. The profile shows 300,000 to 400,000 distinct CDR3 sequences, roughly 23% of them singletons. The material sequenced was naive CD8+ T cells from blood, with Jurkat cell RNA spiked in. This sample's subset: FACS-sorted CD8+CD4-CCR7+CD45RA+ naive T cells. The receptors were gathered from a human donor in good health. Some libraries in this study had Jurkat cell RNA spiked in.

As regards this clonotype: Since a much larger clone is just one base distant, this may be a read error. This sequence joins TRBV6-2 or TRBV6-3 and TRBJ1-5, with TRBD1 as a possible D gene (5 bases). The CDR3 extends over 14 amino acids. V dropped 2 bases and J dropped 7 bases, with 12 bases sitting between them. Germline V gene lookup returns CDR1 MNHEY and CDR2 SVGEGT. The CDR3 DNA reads TGTGCCAGCAGTTACGGGGCAGGGAACCAGCCCCAGCATTTT. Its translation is CASSYGAGNQPQHF.

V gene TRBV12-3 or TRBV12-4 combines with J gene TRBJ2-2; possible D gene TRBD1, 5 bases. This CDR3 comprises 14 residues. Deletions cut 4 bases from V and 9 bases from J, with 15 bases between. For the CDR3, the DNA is TGTGCCAGCAGTTCTGGACACCCCGTTCGGGAGCTGTTTTTT. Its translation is CASSSGHPVRELFF.

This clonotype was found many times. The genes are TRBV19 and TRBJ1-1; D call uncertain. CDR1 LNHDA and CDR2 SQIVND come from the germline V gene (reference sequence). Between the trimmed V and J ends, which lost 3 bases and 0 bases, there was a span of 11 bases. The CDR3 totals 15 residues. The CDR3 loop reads CASSIAPGLNTEAFF. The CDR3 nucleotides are TGTGCCAGTAGTATCGCCCCAGGCTTGAACACTGAAGCTTTCTTT.

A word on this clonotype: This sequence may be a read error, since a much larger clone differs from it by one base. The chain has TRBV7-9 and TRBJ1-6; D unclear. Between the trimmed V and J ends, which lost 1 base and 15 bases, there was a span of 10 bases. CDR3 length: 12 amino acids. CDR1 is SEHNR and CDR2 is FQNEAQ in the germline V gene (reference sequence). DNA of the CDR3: TGTGCCAGCAGCTTAGACCCGGCACTCCTCCACTTT. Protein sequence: CASSLDPALLHF.

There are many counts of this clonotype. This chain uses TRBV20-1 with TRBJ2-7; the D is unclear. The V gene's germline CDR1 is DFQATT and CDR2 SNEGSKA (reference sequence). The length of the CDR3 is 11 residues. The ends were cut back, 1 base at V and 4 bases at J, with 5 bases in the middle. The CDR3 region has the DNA TGCAGTGCTAGAGGTCGGTACGAGCAGTACTTC. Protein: CSARGRYEQYF.

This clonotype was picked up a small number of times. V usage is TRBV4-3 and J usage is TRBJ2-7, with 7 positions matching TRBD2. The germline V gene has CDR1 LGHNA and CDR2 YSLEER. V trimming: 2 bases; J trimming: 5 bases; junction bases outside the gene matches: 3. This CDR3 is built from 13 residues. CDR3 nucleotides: TGCGCCAGCAGCCAAATAGCGGGCCACGAGCAGTACTTC. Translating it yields CASSQIAGHEQYF.

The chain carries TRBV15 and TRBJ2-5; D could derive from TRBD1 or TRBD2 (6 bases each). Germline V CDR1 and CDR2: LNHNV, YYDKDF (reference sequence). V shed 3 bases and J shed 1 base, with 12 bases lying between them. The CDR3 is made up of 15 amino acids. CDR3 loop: CATSSPGAGQETQYF. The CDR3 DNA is TGTGCCACCAGCAGCCCGGGGGCGGGCCAAGAGACCCAGTACTTC.

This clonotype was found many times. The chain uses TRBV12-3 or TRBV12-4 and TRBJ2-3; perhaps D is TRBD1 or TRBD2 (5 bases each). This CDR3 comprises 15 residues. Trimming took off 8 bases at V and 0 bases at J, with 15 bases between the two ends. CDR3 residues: CASASGDPSTDTQYF. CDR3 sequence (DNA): TGTGCCAGCGCCTCCGGGGACCCCAGCACAGATACGCAGTATTTT.

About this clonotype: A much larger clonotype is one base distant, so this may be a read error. The CDR3 DNA follows: TGTGCCAGCAGCTTACTCGGGACCGCGTCTTGTGGCTACACCTTC. Encoded protein: CASSLLGTASCGYTF. The J gene is TRBJ1-2, the V gene TRBV7-3, with D maybe TRBD1 (5 bases). This CDR3 comprises 15 residues. Between the trimmed V and J ends, which lost 2 bases and 7 bases, there was a span of 17 bases. Germline CDR1 reads SGHTA; CDR2 reads FQGTGA.

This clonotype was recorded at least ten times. CDR3 nucleotide sequence: TGCAGTGCAATACTAGCATCGAGCTCCTACAATGAGCAGTTCTTC. It codes for CSAILASSSYNEQFF. This chain connects TRBV20-1 to TRBJ2-1, with D possibly matching TRBD2 (6 bases). CDR1 and CDR2 from the germline V gene are DFQATT and SNEGSKA (reference sequence). The V and J ends lost 6 bases and 0 bases respectively, with 15 bases between them. This CDR3 is 15 amino acids long.

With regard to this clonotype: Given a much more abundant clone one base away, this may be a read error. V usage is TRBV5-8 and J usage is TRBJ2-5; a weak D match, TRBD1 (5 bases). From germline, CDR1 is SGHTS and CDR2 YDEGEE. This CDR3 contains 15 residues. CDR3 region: CASSPGVRDQEIQYF. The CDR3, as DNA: TGTGCCAGCAGTCCCGGTGTCAGGGATCAAGAGATCCAGTACTTC.

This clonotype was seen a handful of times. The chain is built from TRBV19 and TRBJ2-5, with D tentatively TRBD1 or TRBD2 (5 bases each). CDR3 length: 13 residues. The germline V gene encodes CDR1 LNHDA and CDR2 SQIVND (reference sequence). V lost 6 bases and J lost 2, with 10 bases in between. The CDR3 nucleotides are TGTGCCAGTAGAGGGGACGTTCAAGAGACCCAGTACTTC. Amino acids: CASRGDVQETQYF.

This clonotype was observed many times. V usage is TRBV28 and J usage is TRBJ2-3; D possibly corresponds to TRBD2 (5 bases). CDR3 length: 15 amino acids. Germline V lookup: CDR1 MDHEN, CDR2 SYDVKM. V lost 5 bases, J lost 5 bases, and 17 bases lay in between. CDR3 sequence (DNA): TGTGCCAGCAGTGGAAGCGGTGAGGTGAAAGATACGCAGTATTTT. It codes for CASSGSGEVKDTQYF.

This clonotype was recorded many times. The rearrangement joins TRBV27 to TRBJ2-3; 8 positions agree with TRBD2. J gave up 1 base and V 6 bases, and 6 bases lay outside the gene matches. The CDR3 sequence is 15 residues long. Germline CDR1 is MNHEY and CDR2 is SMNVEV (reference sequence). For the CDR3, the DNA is TGTGCCAGCAGCCTTAGCGGGATTGGCACAGATACGCAGTATTTT. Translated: CASSLSGIGTDTQYF.

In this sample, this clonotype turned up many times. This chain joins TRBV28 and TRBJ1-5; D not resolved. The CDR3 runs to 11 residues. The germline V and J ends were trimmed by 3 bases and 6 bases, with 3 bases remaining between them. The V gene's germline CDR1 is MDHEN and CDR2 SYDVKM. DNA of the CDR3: TGTGCCAGCAGTTTTGGTCAGCCCCAGCATTTT. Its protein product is CASSFGQPQHF.

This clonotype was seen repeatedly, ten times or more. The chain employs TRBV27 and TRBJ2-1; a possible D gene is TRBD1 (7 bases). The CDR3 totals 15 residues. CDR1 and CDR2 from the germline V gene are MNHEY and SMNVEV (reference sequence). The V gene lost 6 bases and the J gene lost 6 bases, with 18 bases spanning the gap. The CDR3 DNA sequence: TGTGCCAGCAGCCTAGTCCAGGGGGGCCCCAATGAGCAGTTCTTC. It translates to CASSLVQGGPNEQFF.

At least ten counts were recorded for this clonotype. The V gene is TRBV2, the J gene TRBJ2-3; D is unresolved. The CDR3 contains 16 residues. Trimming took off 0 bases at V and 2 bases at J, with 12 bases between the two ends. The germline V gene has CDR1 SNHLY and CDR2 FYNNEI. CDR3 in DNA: TGTGCCAGCAGTGAAGCCTACACGAAAAACACAGATACGCAGTATTTT. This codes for CASSEAYTKNTDTQYF.

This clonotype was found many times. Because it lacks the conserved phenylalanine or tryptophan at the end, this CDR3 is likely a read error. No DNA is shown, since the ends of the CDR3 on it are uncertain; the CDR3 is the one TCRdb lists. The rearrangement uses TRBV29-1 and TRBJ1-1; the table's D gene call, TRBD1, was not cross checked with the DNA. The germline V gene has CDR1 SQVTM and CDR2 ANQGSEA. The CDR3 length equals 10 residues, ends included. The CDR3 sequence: CSVLRDRLWR.

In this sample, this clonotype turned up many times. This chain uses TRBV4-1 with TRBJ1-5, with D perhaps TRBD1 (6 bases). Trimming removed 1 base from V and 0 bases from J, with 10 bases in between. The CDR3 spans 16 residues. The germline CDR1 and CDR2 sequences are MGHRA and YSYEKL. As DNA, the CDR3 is TGCGCCAGCAGCCAAGGGACAGTTAATAGCAATCAGCCCCAGCATTTT. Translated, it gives CASSQGTVNSNQPQHF.

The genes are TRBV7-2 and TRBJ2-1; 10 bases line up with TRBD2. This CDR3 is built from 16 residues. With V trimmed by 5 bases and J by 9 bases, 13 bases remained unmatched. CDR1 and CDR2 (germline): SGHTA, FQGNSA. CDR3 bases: TGTGCCAGCAGCCCGAGACTAGCGGGTTTAGGGAGTGAGCAGTTCTTC. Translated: CASSPRLAGLGSEQFF.

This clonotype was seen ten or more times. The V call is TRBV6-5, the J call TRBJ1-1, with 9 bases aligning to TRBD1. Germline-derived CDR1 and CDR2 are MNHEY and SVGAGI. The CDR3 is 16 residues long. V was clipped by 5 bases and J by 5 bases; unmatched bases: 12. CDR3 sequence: CASSDPLRTGETEAFF. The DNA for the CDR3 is TGTGCCAGCAGTGACCCGCTGCGGACAGGGGAGACTGAAGCTTTCTTT.